This T cell receptor beta chain stems from a study of blood T cell repertoires in COVID-19. TCRdb's table, derived via immunoSEQ multiplex PCR, lists solely in-frame clones and lacks some. Of approximately 280,000 clones listed, 85% are singletons. Sequenced material: PBMCs or T cells enriched from blood (not recorded which). The receptor's source is a woman between 45 and 65 years old who had recovered from COVID-19.

The CDR3 region is CASSIGADSNQPQHF. Written as DNA, the CDR3 is TGTGCCAGTAGTATTGGGGCGGATAGCAATCAGCCCCAGCATTTT. This chain connects TRBV19 to TRBJ1-5; D perhaps matches TRBD1 (5 bases). The ends were cut back, 3 bases at V and 0 bases at J, with 9 bases in the middle. CDR3 length: 15 amino acids. Germline V lookup: CDR1 LNHDA, CDR2 SQIVND (reference sequence). The whole variable domain, remainder taken from reference TRBV19 and TRBJ1-5, is DGGITQSPKYLFRKEGQNVTLSCEQNLNHDAMYWYRQDPGQGLRLIYYSQIVNDFQKGDIAEGYSVSREKKESFPLTVTSAQKNPTAFYLCASSIGADSNQPQHFGDGTRLSIL.